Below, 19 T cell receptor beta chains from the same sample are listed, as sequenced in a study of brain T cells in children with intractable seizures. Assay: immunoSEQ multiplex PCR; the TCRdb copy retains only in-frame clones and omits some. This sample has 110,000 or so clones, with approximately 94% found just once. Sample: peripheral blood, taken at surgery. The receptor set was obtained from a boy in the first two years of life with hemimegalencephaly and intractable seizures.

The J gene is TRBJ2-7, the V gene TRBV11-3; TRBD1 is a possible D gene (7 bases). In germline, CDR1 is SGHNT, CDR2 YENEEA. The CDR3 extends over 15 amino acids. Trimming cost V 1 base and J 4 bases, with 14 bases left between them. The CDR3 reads CASSLAGQGGYEQYF. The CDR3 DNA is TGTGCCAGCAGCTTAGCGGGTCAGGGGGGTTACGAGCAGTACTTC. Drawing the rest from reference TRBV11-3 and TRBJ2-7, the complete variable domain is EAGVVQSPRYKIIEKKQPVAFWCNPISGHNTLYWYLQNLGQGPELLIRYENEEAVDDSQLPKDRFSAERLKGVDSTLKIQPAELGDSAVYLCASSLAGQGGYEQYFGPGTRLTVT.

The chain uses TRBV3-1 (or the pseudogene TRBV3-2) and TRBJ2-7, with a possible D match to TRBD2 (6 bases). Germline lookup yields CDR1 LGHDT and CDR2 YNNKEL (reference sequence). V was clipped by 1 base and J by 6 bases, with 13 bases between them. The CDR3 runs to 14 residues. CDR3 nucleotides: TGTGCCAGCAGCCAAGGGGACTGGGGGATCGAGCAGTACTTC. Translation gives CASSQGDWGIEQYF.

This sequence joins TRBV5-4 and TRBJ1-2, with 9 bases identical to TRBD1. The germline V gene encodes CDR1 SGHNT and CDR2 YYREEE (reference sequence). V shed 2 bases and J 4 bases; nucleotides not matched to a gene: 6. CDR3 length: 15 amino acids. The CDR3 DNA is TGTGCCAGCAGCTTCACAGGGGGCGCGGGCTATGGCTACACCTTC. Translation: CASSFTGGAGYGYTF.

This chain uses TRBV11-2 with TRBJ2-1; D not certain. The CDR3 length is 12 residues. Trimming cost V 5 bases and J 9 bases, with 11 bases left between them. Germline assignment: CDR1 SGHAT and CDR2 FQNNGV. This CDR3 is CASSPPWGEQFF. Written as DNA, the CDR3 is TGTGCCAGCAGCCCCCCCTGGGGTGAGCAGTTCTTC.

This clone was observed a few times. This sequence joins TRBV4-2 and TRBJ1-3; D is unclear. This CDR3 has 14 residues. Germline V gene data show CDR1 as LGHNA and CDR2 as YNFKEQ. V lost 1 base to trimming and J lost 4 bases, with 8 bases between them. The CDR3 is CASSQAGRGNTIYF. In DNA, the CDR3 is TGTGCCAGCAGCCAAGCAGGAAGAGGAAACACCATATATTTT.

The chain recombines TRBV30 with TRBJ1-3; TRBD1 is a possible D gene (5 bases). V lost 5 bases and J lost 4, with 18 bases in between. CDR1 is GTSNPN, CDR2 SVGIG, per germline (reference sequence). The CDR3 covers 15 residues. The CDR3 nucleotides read TGTGCCTGGGGGAAAACAGGCGGAGGGGGAAACACCATATATTTT. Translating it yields CAWGKTGGGGNTIYF.

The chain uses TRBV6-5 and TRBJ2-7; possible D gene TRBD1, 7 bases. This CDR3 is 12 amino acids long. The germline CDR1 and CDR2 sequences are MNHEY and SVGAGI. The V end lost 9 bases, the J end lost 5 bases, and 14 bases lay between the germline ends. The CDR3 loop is CASAGGFDEQYF. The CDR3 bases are TGTGCCAGTGCAGGGGGGTTCGACGAGCAGTACTTC.

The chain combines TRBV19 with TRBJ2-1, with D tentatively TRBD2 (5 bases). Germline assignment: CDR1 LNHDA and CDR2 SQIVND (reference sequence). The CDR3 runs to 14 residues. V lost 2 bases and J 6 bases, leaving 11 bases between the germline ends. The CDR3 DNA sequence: TGTGCCAGTAGTATAATCGAGGGCCCCAATGAGCAGTTCTTC. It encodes CASSIIEGPNEQFF.

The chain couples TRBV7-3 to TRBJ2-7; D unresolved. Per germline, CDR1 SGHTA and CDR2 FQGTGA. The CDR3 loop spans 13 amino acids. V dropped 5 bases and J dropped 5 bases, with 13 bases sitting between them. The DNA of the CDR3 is TGTGCCAGCAGCCCGCTACCCCAGGACGAGCAGTACTTC. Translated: CASSPLPQDEQYF.

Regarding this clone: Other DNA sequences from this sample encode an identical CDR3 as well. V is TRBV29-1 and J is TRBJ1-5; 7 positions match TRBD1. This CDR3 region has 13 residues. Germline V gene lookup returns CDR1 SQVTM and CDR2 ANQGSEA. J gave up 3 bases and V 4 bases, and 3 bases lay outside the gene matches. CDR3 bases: TGCAGCGTTGGACAGGGCAACAATCAGCCCCAGCATTTT. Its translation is CSVGQGNNQPQHF.

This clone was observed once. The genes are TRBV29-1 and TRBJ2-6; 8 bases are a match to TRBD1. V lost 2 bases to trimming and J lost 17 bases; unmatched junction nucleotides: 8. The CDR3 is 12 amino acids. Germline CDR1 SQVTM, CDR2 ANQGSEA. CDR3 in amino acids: CSVEPRQGLMTF. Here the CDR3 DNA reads TGCAGCGTTGAACCCCGACAGGGGCTAATGACTTTC.

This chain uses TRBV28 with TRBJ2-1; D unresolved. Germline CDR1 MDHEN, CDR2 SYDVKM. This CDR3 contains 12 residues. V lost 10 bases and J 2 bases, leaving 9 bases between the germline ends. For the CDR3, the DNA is TGTGCCACCTCCGGACCCTACAATGAGCAGTTCTTC. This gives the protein CATSGPYNEQFF.

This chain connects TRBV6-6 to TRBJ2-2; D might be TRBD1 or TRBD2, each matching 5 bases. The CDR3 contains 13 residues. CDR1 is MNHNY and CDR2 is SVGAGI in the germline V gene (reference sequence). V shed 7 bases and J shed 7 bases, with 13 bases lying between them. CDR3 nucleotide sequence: TGTGCCAGCACCCCTCGTGGGGGCGGGGAGCTGTTTTTT. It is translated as CASTPRGGGELFF.

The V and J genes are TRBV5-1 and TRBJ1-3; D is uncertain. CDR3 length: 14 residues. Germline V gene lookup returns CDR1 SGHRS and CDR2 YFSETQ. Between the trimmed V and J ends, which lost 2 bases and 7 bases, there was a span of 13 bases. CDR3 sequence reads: CASSFGLAENTIYF. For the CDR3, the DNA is TGCGCCAGCAGCTTTGGGTTGGCGGAGAACACCATATATTTT. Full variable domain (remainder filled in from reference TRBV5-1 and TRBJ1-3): KAGVTQTPRYLIKTRGQQVTLSCSPISGHRSVSWYQQTPGQGLQFLFEYFSETQRNKGNFPGRFSGRQFSNSRSEMNVSTLELGDSALYLCASSFGLAENTIYFGEGSWLTVV.

The CDR3, as DNA: TGTGCCAGCGGAAGGGAGACGCCTACGAACACCGGGGAGCTGTTTTTT. Its protein product is CASGRETPTNTGELFF. The gene calls are TRBV2 and TRBJ2-2; possible D gene TRBD2, 5 bases. The CDR3 is 16 residues long. V lost 8 bases and J 0 bases, leaving 16 bases between the germline ends. Germline assignment: CDR1 SNHLY and CDR2 FYNNEI.

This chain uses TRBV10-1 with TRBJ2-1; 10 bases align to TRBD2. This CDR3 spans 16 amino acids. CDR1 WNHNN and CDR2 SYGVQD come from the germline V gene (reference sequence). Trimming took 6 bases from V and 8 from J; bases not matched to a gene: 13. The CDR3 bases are TGCGCCAGCAGCCCCGCTCTAGCGGGGGATTCGGATGAGCAGTTCTTC. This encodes CASSPALAGDSDEQFF.

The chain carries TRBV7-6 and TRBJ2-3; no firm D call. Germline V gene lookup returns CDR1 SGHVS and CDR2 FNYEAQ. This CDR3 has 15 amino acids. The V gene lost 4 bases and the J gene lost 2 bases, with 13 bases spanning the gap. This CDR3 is CASSSEPGITDTQYF. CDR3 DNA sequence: TGTGCCAGCAGCTCCGAACCGGGCATCACAGATACGCAGTATTTT.

CDR3 sequence reads: CASSPSQGDGYTF. The CDR3 DNA is TGTGCCAGCTCACCATCCCAGGGGGACGGCTACACCTTC. The rearrangement uses TRBV18 and TRBJ1-2; 7 bases map to TRBD1. The germline CDR1 and CDR2 sequences are KGHSH and LQKENI. With 2 bases clipped from V and 8 bases from J, the junction kept 5 bases outside the gene matches. This CDR3 is 13 amino acids long. The entire variable domain, with the rest obtained from reference TRBV18 and TRBJ1-2, is as follows: NAGVMQNPRHLVRRRGQEARLRCSPMKGHSHVYWYRQLPEEGLKFMVYLQKENIIDESGMPKERFSAEFPKEGPSILRIQQVVRGDSAAYFCASSPSQGDGYTFGSGTRLTVV.

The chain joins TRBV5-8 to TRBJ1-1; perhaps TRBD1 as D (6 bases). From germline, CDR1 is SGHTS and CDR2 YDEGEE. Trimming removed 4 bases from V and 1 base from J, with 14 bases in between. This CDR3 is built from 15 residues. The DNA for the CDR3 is TGTGCCAGCAGCCGGCGTCCGGGACAGAACACTGAAGCTTTCTTT. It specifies CASSRRPGQNTEAFF.